One and the same sample provided the 31 T cell receptor beta chains below, sequenced in a study of T-cell reconstitution after alpha-beta-depleted transplantation in children. A TCRbeta library incorporating unique molecular identifiers was prepared. TCRdb used MiXCR to reprocess the PCR reads, holding one entry per CDR3 protein. Altogether roughly 400,000 distinct CDR3 sequences are present, around two fifths being singletons, with the ten largest covering 27%. This sample comprised PBMCs, obtained before TCRalphabeta/CD19-depleted stem cell transplant. These receptors all come from a girl aged 2 to 9 with aplastic anemia, due to receive a stem cell transplant.

In its sample, this clonotype was seen a few times. The rearrangement joins TRBV12-3 or TRBV12-4 to TRBJ2-1; 11 nucleotides align to TRBD2. The CDR3 has 16 amino acids. The V gene end was trimmed by 5 bases and the J gene end by 5 bases; junction bases not matched to a gene: 8. The CDR3 DNA reads as TGTGCCAGCAGTCCTGGACTAGCGGGTAACCACAATGAGCAGTTCTTC. Translated, it gives CASSPGLAGNHNEQFF.

This clonotype was counted ten times or more. The chain couples TRBV6-5 to TRBJ1-2; D is unresolved. CDR1 MNHEY and CDR2 SVGAGI come from the germline V gene. Trimming cost V 6 bases and J 6 bases, with 17 bases left between them. This CDR3 has 14 residues. CDR3: CASRLRGSLDGYTF. As DNA, the CDR3 is TGTGCCAGCAGACTTCGCGGCAGCCTAGATGGCTACACCTTC.

In its sample, this clonotype was seen many times. This chain connects TRBV12-3 or TRBV12-4 to TRBJ2-1, with D hard to call. The CDR3 runs to 14 residues. V was pared by 7 bases and J by 6 bases, with 16 bases between. In DNA form, the CDR3 reads TGTGCCAGCACTCCGTTACGGGTCGGCAATGAGCAGTTCTTC. This sequence encodes CASTPLRVGNEQFF.

V and J are TRBV20-1 and TRBJ2-7; TRBD1 aligns across 7 bases. Trimming cost V 6 bases and J 1 base; bases outside gene matches: 3. The CDR3 covers 12 residues. Germline V CDR1 and CDR2: DFQATT, SNEGSKA (reference sequence). CDR3 in DNA: TGCAGTGCCGAGGACAGGTCCTACGAGCAGTACTTC. This codes for CSAEDRSYEQYF.

CDR3 residues: CASSLGTADPSGYNEQFF. The CDR3 DNA sequence: TGTGCCAGCAGCTTAGGTACGGCAGACCCTTCGGGGTACAATGAGCAGTTCTTC. This chain uses TRBV11-1 with TRBJ2-1, with a weak D call TRBD2 (5 bases). Between the trimmed V and J ends, which lost 1 base and 4 bases, there was a span of 20 bases. CDR3 length: 18 residues. The germline V gene has CDR1 SGHAT and CDR2 FQDESV (reference sequence).

The chain is built from TRBV7-8 and TRBJ2-2, with D perhaps being TRBD1 or TRBD2 (6 bases each). The germline gives CDR1 SGHVS, CDR2 FQNEAQ. V lost 2 bases and J lost 1, with 14 bases in between. The CDR3 runs 17 residues. CDR3 in amino acids: CASSLLPGGLNTGELFF. CDR3 nucleotide sequence: TGTGCCAGCAGCTTACTCCCCGGGGGCCTGAACACCGGGGAGCTGTTTTTT.

The genes are TRBV30 and TRBJ1-1; D call uncertain. Germline V gene sequence: CDR1 GTSNPN, CDR2 SVGIG (reference sequence). The germline V and J ends were trimmed by 0 bases and 5 bases, with 7 bases remaining between them. The CDR3 loop spans 12 amino acids. DNA of the CDR3: TGTGCCTGGAGTGTACTGGGGACTGAAGCTTTCTTT. Amino acids: CAWSVLGTEAFF. Full variable domain (outside the CDR3, taken from reference TRBV30 and TRBJ1-1): SQTIHQWPATLVQPVGSPLSLECTVEGTSNPNLYWYRQAAGRGLQLLFYSVGIGQISSEVPQNLSASRPQDRQFILSSKKLLLSDSGFYLCAWSVLGTEAFFGQGTRLTVV.

This clonotype was seen a handful of times. The chain carries TRBV29-1 and TRBJ1-1; no firm D call. Trimming took off 5 bases at V and 2 bases at J, with 12 bases between the two ends. The CDR3 is made up of 13 amino acids. Germline assignment: CDR1 SQVTM and CDR2 ANQGSEA. This CDR3 reads CSVRDTVNTEAFF. The DNA of the CDR3 is TGCAGCGTTCGTGACACCGTCAACACTGAAGCTTTCTTT.

The chain joins TRBV4-2 to TRBJ2-7, with 14 bases fitting TRBD2. From germline, CDR1 is LGHNA and CDR2 YNFKEQ. This CDR3 spans 17 amino acids. Unmatched junction bases numbered 8, after V lost 6 bases and J lost 1 base. This chain's CDR3 is CASSQGLAGEWSYEQYF. In DNA, the CDR3 is TGTGCCAGCAGTCAGGGACTAGCGGGGGAATGGTCCTACGAGCAGTACTTC.

The chain carries TRBV28 and TRBJ2-3; 9 nucleotides agree with TRBD2. This CDR3 spans 15 amino acids. V dropped 4 bases and J dropped 5; count of bases not matched to a gene: 7. Germline V gives CDR1 MDHEN, CDR2 SYDVKM. The CDR3 DNA follows: TGTGCCAGCAGTTCCTCTAGCGGGGTACAAGATACGCAGTATTTT. Its translation is CASSSSSGVQDTQYF. Full variable domain (outside the CDR3, taken from reference TRBV28 and TRBJ2-3): DVKVTQSSRYLVKRTGEKVFLECVQDMDHENMFWYRQDPGLGLRLIYFSYDVKMKEKGDIPEGYSVSREKKERFSLILESASTNQTSMYLCASSSSSGVQDTQYFGPGTRLTVL.

This clonotype was observed at least ten times. The chain is built from TRBV4-3 and TRBJ1-1; a possible D gene is TRBD1 (5 bases). The CDR3 contains 16 residues. CDR1 is LGHNA, CDR2 YSLEER, per germline. The ends were cut back, 0 bases at V and 0 bases at J, with 11 bases in the middle. The CDR3 loop is CASSQERGAMNTEAFF. The DNA of the CDR3 is TGCGCCAGCAGCCAAGAAAGAGGGGCCATGAACACTGAAGCTTTCTTT.

V gene TRBV5-1 combines with J gene TRBJ1-6, with 12 bases identical to TRBD1. The germline gives CDR1 SGHRS, CDR2 YFSETQ. The CDR3 covers 15 residues. V lost 3 bases, J lost 6 bases, and 1 base stayed unmatched. CDR3 coding DNA: TGCGCCAGCAGCTGGGACAGGGGGCTTAATTCACCCCTCCACTTT. Amino acids: CASSWDRGLNSPLHF.

J is TRBJ1-5 and V is TRBV28; D is unclear. V lost 3 bases, J lost 5 bases, and 11 bases lay in between. Germline values: CDR1 MDHEN, CDR2 SYDVKM. The CDR3 length is 14 residues. CDR3 loop: CASSLAGGYQPQHF. The CDR3 bases are TGTGCCAGCAGTTTGGCGGGCGGCTATCAGCCCCAGCATTTT.

Worth noting for this clonotype: Given a much more abundant clone one base away, this may be a read error. The chain combines TRBV20-1 with TRBJ2-1; 8 bases map to TRBD1. Germline CDR1 reads DFQATT; CDR2 reads SNEGSKA (reference sequence). The CDR3 length is 14 residues. The CDR3 nucleotides are TGCAGTGCTAGATGGCAGGGGGCAGTCGATGAGCAGCTCTTC. It codes for CSARWQGAVDEQLF.

The chain combines TRBV12-3 or TRBV12-4 with TRBJ2-7; D possibly corresponds to TRBD2 (5 bases). The CDR3 extends over 15 amino acids. The germline V and J ends were trimmed by 3 bases and 0 bases, with 12 bases remaining between them. CDR3: CASSFGSASSYEQYF. CDR3 bases: TGTGCCAGCAGTTTTGGTAGCGCAAGCTCCTACGAGCAGTACTTC.

In its sample, this clonotype was seen many times. The chain uses TRBV5-1 and TRBJ2-1, with a possible D match to TRBD1 (6 bases). There are 16 residues in the CDR3. Germline V gene data show CDR1 as SGHRS and CDR2 as YFSETQ. V was pared by 1 base and J by 6 bases, with 17 bases between. CDR3 in DNA: TGCGCCAGCAGCTTGACTACCGCTTTACAGGGCAATGAGCAGTTCTTC. Translated, it gives CASSLTTALQGNEQFF.

This clonotype was detected a few times. J is TRBJ2-5 and V is TRBV11-2; D is unresolved. The CDR3 consists of 15 residues. The germline V gene has CDR1 SGHAT and CDR2 FQNNGV. Trimming took 5 bases from V and 5 from J, leaving 18 bases between them. The CDR3 DNA sequence: TGTGCCAGCAGCCTGGGTAGTATCAATAGGGAGACCCAGTACTTC. It translates to CASSLGSINRETQYF.

This clonotype showed up many times. This chain uses TRBV20-1 with TRBJ2-1; a possible D gene is TRBD2 (6 bases). Trimming took 6 bases from V and 7 from J, leaving 7 bases between them. Germline V gives CDR1 DFQATT, CDR2 SNEGSKA (reference sequence). This CDR3 spans 10 amino acids. DNA for the CDR3: TGCAGTGCGGGGAGGAATGAGCAGTTCTTC. Encoded protein: CSAGRNEQFF.

This clonotype was counted ten times or more. The chain employs TRBV12-3 or TRBV12-4 and TRBJ2-1; maybe TRBD1 (6 bases). V lost 3 bases and J lost 6, with 15 bases in between. This CDR3 spans 15 amino acids. CDR3 sequence (DNA): TGTGCCAGCAGTTTTAAACAGGGTAGAGGCAATGAGCAGTTCTTC. Translating gives CASSFKQGRGNEQFF.

This clonotype was counted between two and nine times. The genes are TRBV4-1 and TRBJ1-1, with D unclear. CDR1 is MGHRA, CDR2 YSYEKL, per germline. V shed 1 base and J shed 1 base, with 10 bases lying between them. This CDR3 is 15 amino acids long. In DNA, the CDR3 is TGCGCCAGCAGCCAAGTAGTGGGTTCGAACACTGAAGCTTTCTTT. Translated, it gives CASSQVVGSNTEAFF.

This clonotype was observed many times. CDR3 nucleotide sequence: TGTGCCAGCAGTATTCGACTAGCGGGAGGCCCCTCCTACGAGCAGTACTTC. The encoded protein is CASSIRLAGGPSYEQYF. V gene TRBV27 combines with J gene TRBJ2-7; 13 bases fit TRBD2. The CDR3 is made up of 17 amino acids. The junction had 7 bases not matched to a gene; V was cut back by 5 bases and J by 0 bases. CDR1 and CDR2 (germline): MNHEY, SMNVEV (reference sequence).

This clonotype was detected a few times. The V gene is TRBV2, the J gene TRBJ2-6; D remains ambiguous. Germline CDR1 and CDR2: SNHLY and FYNNEI. Trimming took 6 bases from V and 0 from J, leaving 12 bases between them. CDR3 length: 16 amino acids. CDR3 region: CASSERRISGANVLTF. The CDR3 DNA is TGTGCCAGCAGCGAAAGACGGATCTCTGGGGCCAACGTCCTGACTTTC.

This clonotype came up a few times. The rearrangement links TRBV20-1 to TRBJ2-5; 8 positions agree with TRBD2. Germline V gives CDR1 DFQATT, CDR2 SNEGSKA (reference sequence). V shed 5 bases and J 3 bases; nucleotides not matched to a gene: 14. The CDR3 has 16 residues. The CDR3 nucleotides are TGCAGTGCTCCGCCGATTTCTAGCGGGCGAAAAGAGACCCAGTACTTC. Protein: CSAPPISSGRKETQYF.

The CDR3 reads CASSKETGLRGYTF. The CDR3 region has the DNA TGTGCCAGCAGTAAGGAAACTGGTTTGAGGGGCTACACCTTC. The chain has TRBV6-1 and TRBJ1-2; D is unresolved. CDR3 length: 14 residues. Germline V gene sequence: CDR1 MNHNS, CDR2 SASEGT. Trimming took off 5 bases at V and 8 bases at J, with 18 bases between the two ends.

This clonotype appeared a few times. V usage is TRBV5-6 and J usage is TRBJ1-2; D gene unclear. The germline V and J ends were trimmed by 4 bases and 8 bases, with 12 bases remaining between them. This CDR3 is 12 amino acids long. The germline gives CDR1 SGHDT, CDR2 YYEEEE. The CDR3 region has the DNA TGTGCCAGCAGCGTCATGGGTCTCGGCTACACCTTC. Translated, it gives CASSVMGLGYTF.

This clonotype was observed a single time. The CDR3 DNA is TGTGCCAGCAGACCAGGGGGCCTGAACACTGAAGCTTTCTTT. Amino acids: CASRPGGLNTEAFF. V is TRBV7-2 and J is TRBJ1-1; 8 nucleotides align to TRBD1. The CDR3 has 14 amino acids. With V trimmed by 6 bases and J by 0 bases, 3 bases remained unmatched. Germline V gives CDR1 SGHTA, CDR2 FQGNSA.

This clonotype came up once. Here the CDR3 DNA reads TGCGCCAGCAATACAGGGCATGAGCAGTTCTTC. Protein: CASNTGHEQFF. This sequence joins TRBV5-1 and TRBJ2-1; perhaps TRBD1 as D (6 bases). There are 11 residues in the CDR3. Trimming left V 6 bases short and J 8 bases short, with 9 bases between. Looked up from germline, CDR1 is SGHRS and CDR2 is YFSETQ. The whole variable domain, filled in from reference TRBV5-1 and TRBJ2-1, reads KAGVTQTPRYLIKTRGQQVTLSCSPISGHRSVSWYQQTPGQGLQFLFEYFSETQRNKGNFPGRFSGRQFSNSRSEMNVSTLELGDSALYLCASNTGHEQFFGPGTRLTVL.

The V call is TRBV4-1, the J call TRBJ2-5; D is unresolved. Germline CDR1 MGHRA, CDR2 YSYEKL. CDR3 length: 12 residues. Trimming removed 4 bases at V and 5 bases at J, with 8 bases between. The CDR3 here is CASSRPGETQYF. The CDR3, as DNA: TGCGCCAGCAGCCGACCTGGGGAGACCCAGTACTTC.

There are many counts of this clonotype. The rearrangement links TRBV21-1 to TRBJ2-1; the table's D call of TRBD2 was not tested on the DNA. TRBV21-1 has pseudogene status. The CDR3 extends over 17 amino acids. The CDR3 DNA reads TGTGCCAGCAGCAATTATCGACTAGCGATTACCTACAATGAGCAGTTCTTC. Residues: CASSNYRLAITYNEQFF.

At least ten counts were recorded for this clonotype. The V call is TRBV11-2, the J call TRBJ1-6; 7 nucleotides match TRBD1. The CDR3 covers 16 residues. V was pared by 0 bases and J by 6 bases, with 5 bases of the junction left unmatched. Germline lookup yields CDR1 SGHAT and CDR2 FQNNGV. This CDR3 reads CASSLERGRSNSPLHF. DNA for the CDR3: TGTGCCAGCAGCTTAGAGAGGGGGCGGTCTAATTCACCCCTCCACTTT. The full variable domain, in which reference TRBV11-2 and TRBJ1-6 provide the parts outside the CDR3, is EAGVAQSPRYKIIEKRQSVAFWCNPISGHATLYWYQQILGQGPKLLIQFQNNGVVDDSQLPKDRFSAERLKGVDSTLKIQPAKLEDSAVYLCASSLERGRSNSPLHFGNGTRLTVT.

The chain uses TRBV9 and TRBJ2-1; D ambiguous. From germline, CDR1 is SGDLS and CDR2 YYNGEE. The CDR3 loop spans 13 amino acids. V was clipped by 3 bases and J by 5 bases, with 9 bases between them. The CDR3 bases are TGTGCCAGCAGCGAAAGGACGAACAATGAGCAGTTCTTC. As protein: CASSERTNNEQFF.